Described below is a single T cell receptor (beta chain) sequence and its context. Germline V gene lookup returns CDR1 SNHLY and CDR2 FYNNEI. J gave up 7 bases and V 5 bases, and 7 bases lay outside the gene matches. The CDR3 covers 15 residues. Produced via immunoSEQ multiplex PCR; TCRdb's table is partial and in-frame only. This table has 150,000 to 200,000 clones, nearly 90% appearing once. These data belong to a study of control samples from healthy donors and cancer patients. The sample comprised blood. V usage is TRBV2 and J usage is TRBJ1-4; 10 bases match TRBD1. The sequence derives from a woman in her forties or fifties in good health. CDR3 region: CASSPDRGRSEKLFF. The CDR3 DNA sequence: TGTGCCAGCAGTCCAGACAGGGGGCGTAGTGAAAAACTGTTTTTT.